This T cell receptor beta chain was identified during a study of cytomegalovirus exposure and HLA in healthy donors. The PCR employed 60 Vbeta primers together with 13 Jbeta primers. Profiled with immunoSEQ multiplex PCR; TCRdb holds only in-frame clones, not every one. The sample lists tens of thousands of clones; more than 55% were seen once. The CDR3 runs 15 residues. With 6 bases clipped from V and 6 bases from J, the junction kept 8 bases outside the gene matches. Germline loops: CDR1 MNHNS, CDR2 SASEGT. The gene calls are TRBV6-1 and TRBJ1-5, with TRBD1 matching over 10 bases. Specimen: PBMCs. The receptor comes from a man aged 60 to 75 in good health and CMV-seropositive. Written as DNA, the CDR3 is TGTGCCAGCAGACCGGGACAGGGGTCTACTCAGCCCCAGCATTTT. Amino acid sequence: CASRPGQGSTQPQHF.